This TCR beta chain derives from a study of blood T cell repertoires in COVID-19. V was clipped by 2 bases and J by 4 bases, with 15 bases between them. This CDR3 has 16 amino acids. CDR1 and CDR2 from the germline V gene are MNHEY and SVGAGI. The assay was immunoSEQ multiplex PCR, and TCRdb's table has in-frame clones only and misses some. The repertoire holds under 200,000 clones, nearly 90% seen once, with 20% to 25% in the top ten. The gene calls are TRBV6-5 and TRBJ1-3; maybe TRBD1 (5 bases). The sample taken for sequencing was peripheral blood. This TCR was sampled from a man between 60 and 75 years old with active or convalescent COVID-19. CDR3 bases: TGTGCCAGCAGTTACGAAACGGCAGGGAAAGGAAACACCATATATTTT. Translation: CASSYETAGKGNTIYF.